The 30 T cell receptor beta chains reported below all come from one sample, sequenced in a study of T cell responses to AZD1222 COVID-19 vaccine. Only in-frame clones appear in the TCRdb table, and some are missing; sequencing was by immunoSEQ multiplex PCR. This sample has over 95,000 clones, with roughly 90% found just once. The material was peripheral blood, obtained on day 0 of AZD1222 vaccination. The source of these receptors is an adult in good health.

The chain recombines TRBV24-1 with TRBJ1-5; D ambiguous. CDR1 is KGHDR and CDR2 is SFDVKD in the germline V gene. The length of the CDR3 is 16 residues. Deletions cut 4 bases from V and 6 bases from J, with 18 bases between. The CDR3 nucleotides read TGTGCCACCAGTGACTCCGTTCGTGGACGGGGTCAGCCCCAGCATTTT. Its protein is CATSDSVRGRGQPQHF.

This clone was observed a single time. This chain connects TRBV6-2 or TRBV6-3 to TRBJ2-1; a possible D gene is TRBD2 (5 bases). The CDR3 sequence is 15 residues long. Looked up from germline, CDR1 is MNHEY and CDR2 is SVGEGT. The germline V and J ends were trimmed by 2 bases and 6 bases, with 14 bases remaining between them. The CDR3 reads CASSYIGVGGNEQFF. The CDR3 nucleotides are TGTGCCAGCAGTTACATCGGGGTCGGAGGCAATGAGCAGTTCTTC.

The chain combines TRBV6-5 with TRBJ2-7; D remains ambiguous. This CDR3 contains 12 residues. Trimming shortened V by 6 bases and J by 10 bases, and 16 bases separated the two germline ends. Germline CDR1 reads MNHEY; CDR2 reads SVGAGI. The CDR3 loop is CASSLDHIGQYF. The DNA of the CDR3 is TGTGCCAGCAGCCTCGATCACATCGGACAGTACTTC.

The chain employs TRBV19 and TRBJ1-2; D might be TRBD1 (5 bases). This CDR3 has 13 amino acids. With 4 bases removed from V and 1 base from J, the gap between germline ends came to 7 bases. CDR1 and CDR2 (germline): LNHDA, SQIVND (reference sequence). The CDR3 DNA reads TGTGCCAGTAGTAGGCAGGGTAACTATGGCTACACCTTC. Its translation: CASSRQGNYGYTF.

The chain is built from TRBV30 and TRBJ1-2; 9 bases line up with TRBD1. Per germline, CDR1 GTSNPN and CDR2 SVGIG (reference sequence). The junction had 15 bases not matched to a gene; V was cut back by 4 bases and J by 6 bases. This CDR3 is built from 16 residues. CDR3 protein: CAWTITDRGIRNGYTF. Here the CDR3 DNA reads TGTGCCTGGACCATAACCGACAGGGGGATCAGGAATGGCTACACCTTC.

The DNA for the CDR3 is TGTGCCAGTGAGAGGGACCCCAACACCGGGGAGCTGTTTTTT. This sequence encodes CASERDPNTGELFF. The chain recombines TRBV19 with TRBJ2-2, with D tentatively TRBD1 or TRBD2 (5 bases each). CDR1 is LNHDA, CDR2 SQIVND, per germline (reference sequence). Trimming took 8 bases from V and 2 from J, leaving 12 bases between them. The CDR3 has 14 amino acids.

The rearrangement links TRBV12-5 to TRBJ2-3, with a possible D match to TRBD1 (5 bases). This CDR3 has 14 residues. V dropped 1 base and J dropped 3 bases, with 8 bases sitting between them. Germline-derived CDR1 and CDR2 are LGHNT and FRNRAP. The chain's CDR3 is CASGLDRMTDTQYF. CDR3 bases: TGTGCTAGTGGTTTGGACAGGATGACAGATACGCAGTATTTT.

This rearrangement joins TRBV6-2 or TRBV6-3 to TRBJ1-5; 7 bases are shared with TRBD1. J lost 6 bases, V lost 2 bases, and 13 bases had no gene match. This CDR3 has 17 residues. Germline loops: CDR1 MNHEY, CDR2 SVGEGT. Here the CDR3 reads CASSYPPGTAEGQPQHF. CDR3 bases: TGTGCCAGCAGTTACCCACCAGGGACAGCGGAAGGTCAGCCCCAGCATTTT.

This clone was recorded a few times. The chain is built from TRBV19 and TRBJ1-2; D unclear. This CDR3 has 14 amino acids. The ends were cut back, 1 base at V and 3 bases at J, with 9 bases in the middle. Germline lookup yields CDR1 LNHDA and CDR2 SQIVND (reference sequence). CDR3 sequence reads: CASSIVDAYYGYTF. The CDR3 bases are TGTGCCAGTAGTATAGTGGACGCATACTATGGCTACACCTTC. Full variable domain (missing parts from reference TRBV19 and TRBJ1-2): DGGITQSPKYLFRKEGQNVTLSCEQNLNHDAMYWYRQDPGQGLRLIYYSQIVNDFQKGDIAEGYSVSREKKESFPLTVTSAQKNPTAFYLCASSIVDAYYGYTFGSGTRLTVV.

This clone was picked up one time. The V and J genes are TRBV6-4 and TRBJ2-1; possibly TRBD2 for D (5 bases). Germline-derived CDR1 and CDR2 are MRHNA and SNTAGT. CDR3 size: 14 residues. The germline V and J ends were trimmed by 9 bases and 5 bases, with 17 bases remaining between them. In DNA form, the CDR3 reads TGTGCCAGTTCGAGGGAGCTCCTCAACAATGAGCAGTTCTTC. Translated, it gives CASSRELLNNEQFF.

The V gene is TRBV11-1, the J gene TRBJ1-4, with TRBD1 matching over 7 bases. The germline gives CDR1 SGHAT, CDR2 FQDESV (reference sequence). Trimming cost V 5 bases and J 5 bases; bases outside gene matches: 8. The CDR3 contains 15 residues. The CDR3 DNA sequence: TGTGCCAGCAGCCAGAGGGGGCTCCCCAATGAAAAACTGTTTTTT. Translation: CASSQRGLPNEKLFF.

The V and J genes are TRBV11-2 and TRBJ1-1; D may be TRBD1 (5 bases). This CDR3 has 15 amino acids. Trimming left V 3 bases short and J 0 bases short, with 11 bases between. CDR1 SGHAT and CDR2 FQNNGV come from the germline V gene. The CDR3 spells CASSFSRGVNTEAFF. The DNA for the CDR3 is TGTGCCAGCAGCTTTAGTCGGGGCGTGAACACTGAAGCTTTCTTT.

The chain uses TRBV28 and TRBJ1-2; tentative D call: TRBD1 (6 bases). Trimming shortened V by 3 bases and J by 0 bases, and 11 bases separated the two germline ends. The CDR3 consists of 15 residues. CDR1 and CDR2 (germline): MDHEN, SYDVKM. The DNA for the CDR3 is TGTGCCAGCAGTTTCCTGACAGGCACTAACTATGGCTACACCTTC. It codes for CASSFLTGTNYGYTF.

The chain links TRBV24-1 to TRBJ1-3; weak D call: TRBD1 (5 bases). This CDR3 is built from 15 residues. Trimming took off 4 bases at V and 5 bases at J, with 14 bases between the two ends. Germline lookup yields CDR1 KGHDR and CDR2 SFDVKD. This CDR3 reads CATSDSGTDRNTIYF. The CDR3 DNA follows: TGTGCCACCAGTGACAGCGGGACCGACAGAAACACCATATATTTT.

This chain connects TRBV28 to TRBJ2-4, with 9 bases that match TRBD2. The CDR3 is made up of 18 amino acids. The ends lost 3 bases at V and 0 bases at J; junction bases unmatched: 9. From germline, CDR1 is MDHEN and CDR2 SYDVKM. Here the CDR3 DNA reads TGTGCCAGCAGTTTGGCTAGCGGGGCGAAATTAGCCAAAAACATTCAGTACTTC. It codes for CASSLASGAKLAKNIQYF.

The genes are TRBV28 and TRBJ2-3; 12 bases agree with TRBD2. Germline V gene lookup returns CDR1 MDHEN and CDR2 SYDVKM. Losses at the gene ends were 3 bases for V and 0 bases for J; bases not matched to a gene: 13. The CDR3 spans 20 residues. The CDR3 DNA sequence: TGTGCCAGCAGTTTGGGTTCCCTAGCGGGGGGGCCCACTAGCACAGATACGCAGTATTTT. Translated: CASSLGSLAGGPTSTDTQYF.

This chain links TRBV19 with TRBJ1-1; D unclear. The CDR3 runs 15 residues. Germline V gives CDR1 LNHDA, CDR2 SQIVND (reference sequence). V was shortened by 6 bases and J by 0 bases, with 14 bases between the two germline ends. CDR3 sequence reads: CASSPLVGLNTEAFF. The CDR3, as DNA: TGTGCCAGTAGCCCCCTTGTTGGTCTGAACACTGAAGCTTTCTTT.

This chain uses TRBV5-1 with TRBJ1-3; a possible D gene is TRBD1 (6 bases). CDR3 length equals 18 residues. The germline CDR1 and CDR2 sequences are SGHRS and YFSETQ. The V end was cut by 0 bases, the J end by 0 bases, with 16 bases between. The CDR3 protein is CASSLGVYRASSGNTIYF. The CDR3 bases are TGCGCCAGCAGCTTGGGGGTCTACAGGGCATCCTCTGGAAACACCATATATTTT. The full variable domain, its missing parts supplied by reference TRBV5-1 and TRBJ1-3, is KAGVTQTPRYLIKTRGQQVTLSCSPISGHRSVSWYQQTPGQGLQFLFEYFSETQRNKGNFPGRFSGRQFSNSRSEMNVSTLELGDSALYLCASSLGVYRASSGNTIYFGEGSWLTVV.

Notes on this clone: Other DNA sequences in the same sample also yield this CDR3. CDR3 sequence reads: CASKEGAAGELFF. CDR3 in DNA: TGTGCCAGCAAGGAGGGGGCGGCCGGGGAGCTGTTTTTT. The rearrangement links TRBV6-5 to TRBJ2-2; tentatively, D is TRBD1 (7 bases). V was clipped by 7 bases and J by 6 bases, with 12 bases between them. Germline V lookup: CDR1 MNHEY, CDR2 SVGAGI. The CDR3 spans 13 residues.

This rearrangement joins TRBV27 to TRBJ1-2; a possible D gene is TRBD1 (5 bases). Germline CDR1 MNHEY, CDR2 SMNVEV (reference sequence). V was clipped by 6 bases and J by 5 bases, with 16 bases between them. This CDR3 is 14 amino acids long. The CDR3 sequence is CASSPGTGIYGYTF. The CDR3 DNA reads as TGTGCCAGCAGCCCGGGGACTGGGATATATGGCTACACCTTC.

The chain links TRBV18 to TRBJ1-4, with D uncertain. V was clipped by 1 base and J by 0 bases, with 6 bases between them. CDR1 is KGHSH and CDR2 is LQKENI in the germline V gene. The length of the CDR3 is 15 residues. The CDR3 region has the DNA TGTGCCAGCTCACCACAGGGCGCAACTAATGAAAAACTGTTTTTT. Translation: CASSPQGATNEKLFF. The full variable domain, its missing parts supplied by reference TRBV18 and TRBJ1-4, is NAGVMQNPRHLVRRRGQEARLRCSPMKGHSHVYWYRQLPEEGLKFMVYLQKENIIDESGMPKERFSAEFPKEGPSILRIQQVVRGDSAAYFCASSPQGATNEKLFFGSGTQLSVL.

The chain is built from TRBV5-5 and TRBJ2-1, with TRBD1 identical over 7 bases. This CDR3 has 12 amino acids. CDR1 and CDR2 from the germline V gene are SGHKS and YYEKEE (reference sequence). V trimming: 2 bases; J trimming: 12 bases; junction bases outside the gene matches: 5. The CDR3 nucleotides are TGTGCCAGCAGCTTCGGACAGGTGGGGCAGTTCTTC. Its translation: CASSFGQVGQFF.

This clone was recorded a few times. The chain combines TRBV30 with TRBJ2-5, with 10 bases matching TRBD1. CDR1 GTSNPN and CDR2 SVGIG come from the germline V gene (reference sequence). The V and J ends lost 2 bases and 3 bases, in that order; junction bases with no gene match: 9. The CDR3 is made up of 16 amino acids. The CDR3 sequence is CAWSKDRGPVKETQYF. The CDR3 nucleotides are TGTGCCTGGAGTAAAGACAGGGGGCCGGTTAAAGAGACCCAGTACTTC.

The chain employs TRBV7-9 and TRBJ2-3; 11 positions agree with TRBD2. This CDR3 contains 17 residues. The V segment lost 5 bases and the J segment 2 bases; nucleotides outside the gene matches: 9. Germline CDR1 is SEHNR and CDR2 is FQNEAQ (reference sequence). Here the CDR3 reads CASSRRAGLAVTDTQYF. The DNA for the CDR3 is TGTGCCAGCAGCCGACGCGCGGGACTAGCGGTCACAGATACGCAGTATTTT.

The rearrangement uses TRBV6-4 and TRBJ1-2; possible D gene TRBD1, 5 bases. The germline V gene has CDR1 MRHNA and CDR2 SNTAGT. Trimming left V 0 bases short and J 8 bases short, with 16 bases between. The CDR3 contains 15 residues. DNA of the CDR3: TGTGCCAGCAGTGACTCGGCCTTCCAGGGTCAGGGCTACACCTTC. As protein: CASSDSAFQGQGYTF.

The chain recombines TRBV5-6 with TRBJ2-7; D is unresolved. Trimming pared 0 bases from V and 0 bases from J, leaving 16 bases between. The germline gives CDR1 SGHDT, CDR2 YYEEEE. The CDR3 has 17 residues. CDR3 sequence (DNA): TGTGCCAGCAGCTTGGGAGAGTTAAGGCTCGACTCCTACGAGCAGTACTTC. Translating it yields CASSLGELRLDSYEQYF.

The chain is built from TRBV27 and TRBJ1-1, with TRBD1 as a possible D gene (5 bases). The CDR3 contains 14 residues. Between the trimmed V and J ends, which lost 4 bases and 1 base, there was a span of 10 bases. The germline V gene encodes CDR1 MNHEY and CDR2 SMNVEV (reference sequence). CDR3 nucleotide sequence: TGTGCCAGCAGTTCCACTGGGACGAACACTGAAGCTTTCTTT. The encoded protein is CASSSTGTNTEAFF.

This chain links TRBV6-5 with TRBJ1-4; TRBD1 matches at 10 bases. J was trimmed by 2 bases and V by 6 bases; bases with no gene match: 0. This CDR3 comprises 14 residues. From germline, CDR1 is MNHEY and CDR2 SVGAGI. The CDR3 protein is CASRTGGTNEKLFF. Written as DNA, the CDR3 is TGTGCCAGCAGGACAGGGGGCACTAATGAAAAACTGTTTTTT.

This chain joins TRBV27 and TRBJ1-2; tentative D call: TRBD1 (6 bases). This CDR3 spans 16 amino acids. The V and J ends lost 3 bases and 3 bases respectively, with 17 bases between them. Germline V gene lookup returns CDR1 MNHEY and CDR2 SMNVEV (reference sequence). The CDR3, as DNA: TGTGCCAGCAGTTTTTTTGGTGGAGGGGGGGACTATGGCTACACCTTC. Translation: CASSFFGGGGDYGYTF.

V usage is TRBV29-1 and J usage is TRBJ1-1; the D gene is possibly TRBD1 (5 bases). The germline V gene has CDR1 SQVTM and CDR2 ANQGSEA. The ends were cut back, 6 bases at V and 0 bases at J, with 11 bases in the middle. The CDR3 is 13 amino acids. The CDR3 sequence: CSVEQVLNTEAFF. CDR3 nucleotide sequence: TGCAGCGTAGAACAGGTATTGAACACTGAAGCTTTCTTT.